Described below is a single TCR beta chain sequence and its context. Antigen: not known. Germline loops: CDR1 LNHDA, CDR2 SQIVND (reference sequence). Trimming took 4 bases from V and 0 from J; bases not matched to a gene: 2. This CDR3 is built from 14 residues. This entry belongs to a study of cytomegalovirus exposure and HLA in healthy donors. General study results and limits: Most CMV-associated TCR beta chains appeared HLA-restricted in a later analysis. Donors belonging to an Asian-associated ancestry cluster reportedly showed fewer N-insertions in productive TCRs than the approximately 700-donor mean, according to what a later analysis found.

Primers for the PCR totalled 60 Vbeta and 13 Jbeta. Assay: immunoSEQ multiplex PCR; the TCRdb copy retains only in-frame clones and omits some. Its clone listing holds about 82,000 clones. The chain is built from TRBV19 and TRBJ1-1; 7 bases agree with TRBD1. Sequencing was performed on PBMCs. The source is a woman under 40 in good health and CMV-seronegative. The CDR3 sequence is CASSKGAVNTEAFF. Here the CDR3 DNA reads TGTGCCAGTAGTAAGGGGGCAGTGAACACTGAAGCTTTCTTT.